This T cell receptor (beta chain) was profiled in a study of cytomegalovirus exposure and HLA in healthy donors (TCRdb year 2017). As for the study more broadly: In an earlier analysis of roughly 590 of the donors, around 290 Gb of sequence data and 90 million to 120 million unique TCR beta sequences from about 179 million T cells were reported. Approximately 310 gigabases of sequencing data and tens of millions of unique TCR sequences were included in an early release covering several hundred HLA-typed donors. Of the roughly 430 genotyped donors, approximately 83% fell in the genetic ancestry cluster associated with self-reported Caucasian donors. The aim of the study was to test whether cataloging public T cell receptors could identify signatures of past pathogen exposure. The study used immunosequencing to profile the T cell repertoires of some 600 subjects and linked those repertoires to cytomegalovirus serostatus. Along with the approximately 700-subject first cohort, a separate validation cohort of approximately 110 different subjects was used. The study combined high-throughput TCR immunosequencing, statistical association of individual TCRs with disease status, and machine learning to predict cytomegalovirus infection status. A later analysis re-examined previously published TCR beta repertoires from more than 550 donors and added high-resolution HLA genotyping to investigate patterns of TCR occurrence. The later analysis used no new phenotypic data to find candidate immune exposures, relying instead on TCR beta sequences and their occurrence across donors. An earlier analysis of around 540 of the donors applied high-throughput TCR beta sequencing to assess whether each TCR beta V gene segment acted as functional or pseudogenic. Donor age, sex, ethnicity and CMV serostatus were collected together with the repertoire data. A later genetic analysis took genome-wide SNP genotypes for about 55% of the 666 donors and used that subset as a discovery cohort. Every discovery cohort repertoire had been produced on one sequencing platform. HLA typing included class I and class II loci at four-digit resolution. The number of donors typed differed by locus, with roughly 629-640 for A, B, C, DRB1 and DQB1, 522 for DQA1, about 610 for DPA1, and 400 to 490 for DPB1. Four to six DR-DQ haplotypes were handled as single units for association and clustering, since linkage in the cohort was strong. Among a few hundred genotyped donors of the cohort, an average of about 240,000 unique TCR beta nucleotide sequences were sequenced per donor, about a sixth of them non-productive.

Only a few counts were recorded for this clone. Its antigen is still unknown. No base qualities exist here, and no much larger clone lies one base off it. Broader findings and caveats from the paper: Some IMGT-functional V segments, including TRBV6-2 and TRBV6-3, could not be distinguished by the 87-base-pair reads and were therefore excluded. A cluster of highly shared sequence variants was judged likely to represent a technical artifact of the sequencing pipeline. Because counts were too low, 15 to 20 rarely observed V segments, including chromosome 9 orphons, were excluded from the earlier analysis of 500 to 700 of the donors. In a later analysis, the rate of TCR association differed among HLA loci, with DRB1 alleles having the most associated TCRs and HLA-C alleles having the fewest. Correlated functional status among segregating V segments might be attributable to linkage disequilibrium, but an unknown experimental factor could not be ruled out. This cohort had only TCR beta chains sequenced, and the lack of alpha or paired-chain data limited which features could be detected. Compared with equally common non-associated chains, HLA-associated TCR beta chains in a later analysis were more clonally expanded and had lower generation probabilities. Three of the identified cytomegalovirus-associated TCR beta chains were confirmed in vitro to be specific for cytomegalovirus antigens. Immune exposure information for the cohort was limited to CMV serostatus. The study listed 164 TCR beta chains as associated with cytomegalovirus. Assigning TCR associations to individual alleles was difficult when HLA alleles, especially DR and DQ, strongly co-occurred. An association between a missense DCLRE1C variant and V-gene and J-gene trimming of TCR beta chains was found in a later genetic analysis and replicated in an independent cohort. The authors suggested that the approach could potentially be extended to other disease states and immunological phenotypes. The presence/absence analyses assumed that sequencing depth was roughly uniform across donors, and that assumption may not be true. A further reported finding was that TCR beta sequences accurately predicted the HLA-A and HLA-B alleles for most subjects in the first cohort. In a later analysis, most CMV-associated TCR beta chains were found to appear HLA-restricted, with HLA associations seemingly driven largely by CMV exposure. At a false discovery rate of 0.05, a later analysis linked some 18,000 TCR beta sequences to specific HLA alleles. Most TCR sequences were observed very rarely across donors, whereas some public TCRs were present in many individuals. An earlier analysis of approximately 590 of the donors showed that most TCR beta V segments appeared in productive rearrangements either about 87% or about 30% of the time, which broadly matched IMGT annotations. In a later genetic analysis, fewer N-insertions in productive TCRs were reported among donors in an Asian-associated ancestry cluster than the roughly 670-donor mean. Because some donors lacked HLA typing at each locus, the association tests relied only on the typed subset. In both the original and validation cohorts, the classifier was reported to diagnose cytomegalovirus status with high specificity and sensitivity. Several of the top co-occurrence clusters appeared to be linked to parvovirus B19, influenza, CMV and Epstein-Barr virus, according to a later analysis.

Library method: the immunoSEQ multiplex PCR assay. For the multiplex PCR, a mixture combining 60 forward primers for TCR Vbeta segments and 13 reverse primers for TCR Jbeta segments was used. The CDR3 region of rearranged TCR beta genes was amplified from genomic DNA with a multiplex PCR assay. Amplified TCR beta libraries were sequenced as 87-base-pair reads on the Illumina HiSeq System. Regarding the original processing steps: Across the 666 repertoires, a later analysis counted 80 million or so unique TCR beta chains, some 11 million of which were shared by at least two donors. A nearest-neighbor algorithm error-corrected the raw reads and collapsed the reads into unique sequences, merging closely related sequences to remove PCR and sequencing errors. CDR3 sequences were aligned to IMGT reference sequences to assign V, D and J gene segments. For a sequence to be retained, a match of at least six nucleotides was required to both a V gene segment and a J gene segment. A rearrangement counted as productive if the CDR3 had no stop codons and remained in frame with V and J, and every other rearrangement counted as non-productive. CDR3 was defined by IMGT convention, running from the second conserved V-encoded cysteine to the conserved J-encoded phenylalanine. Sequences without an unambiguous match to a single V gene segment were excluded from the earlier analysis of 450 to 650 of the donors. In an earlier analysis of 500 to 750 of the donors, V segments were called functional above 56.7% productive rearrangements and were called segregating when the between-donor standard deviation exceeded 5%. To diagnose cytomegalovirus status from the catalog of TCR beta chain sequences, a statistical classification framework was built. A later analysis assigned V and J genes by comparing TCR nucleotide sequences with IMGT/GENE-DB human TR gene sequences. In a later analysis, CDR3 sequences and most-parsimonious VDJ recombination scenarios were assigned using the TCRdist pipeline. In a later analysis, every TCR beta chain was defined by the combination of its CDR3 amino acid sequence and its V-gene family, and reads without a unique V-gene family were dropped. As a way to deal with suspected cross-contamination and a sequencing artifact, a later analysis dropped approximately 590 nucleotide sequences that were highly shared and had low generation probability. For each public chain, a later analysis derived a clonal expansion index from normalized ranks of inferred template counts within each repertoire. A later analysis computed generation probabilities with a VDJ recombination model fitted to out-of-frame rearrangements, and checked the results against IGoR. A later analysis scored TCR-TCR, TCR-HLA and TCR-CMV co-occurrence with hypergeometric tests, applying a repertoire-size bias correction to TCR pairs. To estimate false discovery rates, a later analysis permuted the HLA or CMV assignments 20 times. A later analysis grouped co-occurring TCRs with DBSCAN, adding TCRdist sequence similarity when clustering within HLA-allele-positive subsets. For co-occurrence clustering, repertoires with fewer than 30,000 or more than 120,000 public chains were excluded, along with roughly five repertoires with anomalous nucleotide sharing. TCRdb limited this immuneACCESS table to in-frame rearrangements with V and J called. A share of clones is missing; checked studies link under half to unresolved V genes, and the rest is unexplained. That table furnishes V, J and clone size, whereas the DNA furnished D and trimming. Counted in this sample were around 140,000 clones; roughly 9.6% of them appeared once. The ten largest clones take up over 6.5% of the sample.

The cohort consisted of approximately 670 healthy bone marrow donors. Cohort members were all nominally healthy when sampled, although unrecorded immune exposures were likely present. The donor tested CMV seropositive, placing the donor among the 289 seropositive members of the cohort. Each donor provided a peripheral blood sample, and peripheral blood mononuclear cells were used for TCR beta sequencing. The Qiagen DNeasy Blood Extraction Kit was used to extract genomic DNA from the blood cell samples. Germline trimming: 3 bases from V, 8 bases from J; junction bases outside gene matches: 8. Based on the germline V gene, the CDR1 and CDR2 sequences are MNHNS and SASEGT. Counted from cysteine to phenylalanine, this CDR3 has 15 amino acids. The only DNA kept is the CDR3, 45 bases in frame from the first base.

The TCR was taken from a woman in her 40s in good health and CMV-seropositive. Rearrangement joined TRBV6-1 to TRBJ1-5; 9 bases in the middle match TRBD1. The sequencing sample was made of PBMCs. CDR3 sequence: CASSEMTGGYKPQHF. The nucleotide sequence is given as TGTGCCAGCAGTGAGATGACAGGGGGATACAAGCCCCAGCATTTT.